The 29 T cell receptor beta chains reported below all come from one sample, sequenced in a study of cytomegalovirus exposure and HLA in healthy donors. PCR primers comprised 60 Vbeta and 13 Jbeta primers. This table comes from immunoSEQ multiplex PCR, and its TCRdb copy is limited to in-frame clones, with some not included. This table has about 140,000 clones, more than 60% appearing once. Source material: PBMCs. The receptors derive from a young man in good health and CMV-seropositive.

This chain connects TRBV19 to TRBJ1-5, with 8 bases matching TRBD1. CDR3 size: 18 residues. Germline values: CDR1 LNHDA, CDR2 SQIVND (reference sequence). Unmatched junction bases numbered 10, after V lost 3 bases and J lost 0 bases. In DNA form, the CDR3 reads TGTGCCAGTAGTATCAGGGGGCCTGGGGAGTATAGCAATCAGCCCCAGCATTTT. This codes for CASSIRGPGEYSNQPQHF.

This clone was counted a few times. In nucleotides, the CDR3 is TGTGCCAGCAGTCCCAAGTGGCCCGACAGGATCGGCACTGAAGCTTTCTTT. Translating gives CASSPKWPDRIGTEAFF. The chain carries TRBV27 and TRBJ1-1, with TRBD1 as a possible D gene (6 bases). This CDR3 contains 17 residues. Germline V gene data show CDR1 as MNHEY and CDR2 as SMNVEV (reference sequence). V was trimmed by 5 bases and J by 4 bases, leaving 23 bases between them.

This clone was counted only a few times. V and J are TRBV27 and TRBJ1-1; D may be TRBD1 (6 bases). With 2 bases removed from V and 3 bases from J, the gap between germline ends came to 16 bases. Germline V CDR1 and CDR2: MNHEY, SMNVEV (reference sequence). This CDR3 is built from 16 residues. The chain's CDR3 is CASSLIRGTGHTEAFF. CDR3 bases: TGTGCCAGCAGTTTAATTAGGGGGACGGGGCACACTGAAGCTTTCTTT.

This sequence joins TRBV5-4 and TRBJ1-2, with 11 nucleotides matching TRBD1. There are 17 residues in the CDR3. Germline-derived CDR1 and CDR2 are SGHNT and YYREEE (reference sequence). The V segment lost 4 bases and the J segment 1 base; nucleotides outside the gene matches: 9. The CDR3 sequence is CASSPSVGTGGNYGYTF. The CDR3 region has the DNA TGTGCCAGCAGCCCTTCAGTCGGGACAGGGGGTAACTATGGCTACACCTTC.

This chain joins TRBV11-2 and TRBJ2-7; the D gene is possibly TRBD2 (6 bases). CDR3 length: 12 amino acids. V was cut by 5 bases and J by 7 bases, with 12 bases left in between. CDR1 is SGHAT, CDR2 FQNNGV, per germline. The CDR3 here is CASSDRDLEQYF. The DNA for the CDR3 is TGTGCCAGCAGCGACCGGGACTTAGAGCAGTACTTC. The full variable domain, completed using reference TRBV11-2 and TRBJ2-7, is EAGVAQSPRYKIIEKRQSVAFWCNPISGHATLYWYQQILGQGPKLLIQFQNNGVVDDSQLPKDRFSAERLKGVDSTLKIQPAKLEDSAVYLCASSDRDLEQYFGPGTRLTVT.

CDR3 protein: CASSQPGQGVEETQYF. CDR3 coding DNA: TGTGCCAGCAGCCAACCGGGACAGGGGGTTGAAGAGACCCAGTACTTC. The V gene is TRBV27, the J gene TRBJ2-5; 11 bases match TRBD1. The germline V gene has CDR1 MNHEY and CDR2 SMNVEV (reference sequence). The CDR3 covers 16 residues. V was clipped by 6 bases and J by 3 bases; unmatched bases: 9.

The V and J genes are TRBV10-3 and TRBJ2-7; TRBD1 matches 12 bases. The CDR3 has 16 amino acids. The V gene end was trimmed by 4 bases and the J gene end by 5 bases; junction bases not matched to a gene: 9. Germline CDR1 and CDR2: ENHRY and SYGVKD. The CDR3, as DNA: TGTGCCATCAGTGGTCCGGGACAGGGGGCAGTGGACGAGCAGTACTTC. It codes for CAISGPGQGAVDEQYF.

The genes are TRBV10-3 and TRBJ1-5, with a tentative D call TRBD1 (6 bases). The CDR3 extends over 15 amino acids. Trimming removed 0 bases at V and 4 bases at J, with 10 bases between. CDR1 is ENHRY, CDR2 SYGVKD, per germline. The chain's CDR3 is CAISESGGGNQPQHF. As DNA, the CDR3 is TGTGCCATCAGTGAGTCGGGAGGGGGAAATCAGCCCCAGCATTTT.

This chain joins TRBV10-3 and TRBJ2-7, with D possibly TRBD1 on 6 matching bases. V was clipped by 0 bases and J by 0 bases, with 9 bases between them. The CDR3 sequence is 15 residues long. Germline V gene data show CDR1 as ENHRY and CDR2 as SYGVKD. As DNA, the CDR3 is TGTGCCATCAGTGAGTCCGGACAGTACTCCTACGAGCAGTACTTC. This translates into CAISESGQYSYEQYF.

The genes are TRBV6-1 and TRBJ1-4, with D maybe TRBD1 (5 bases). Germline CDR1 reads MNHNS; CDR2 reads SASEGT. The CDR3 has 16 amino acids. Trimming took off 4 bases at V and 0 bases at J, with 12 bases between the two ends. The chain's CDR3 is CASSGGLISTNEKLFF. CDR3 coding DNA: TGTGCCAGCAGTGGGGGACTGATTTCAACTAATGAAAAACTGTTTTTT.

The V call is TRBV9, the J call TRBJ2-1; 12 bases agree with TRBD2. J gave up 5 bases and V 0 bases, and 3 bases lay outside the gene matches. The CDR3 has 16 amino acids. Germline V gene data show CDR1 as SGDLS and CDR2 as YYNGEE. DNA for the CDR3: TGTGCCAGCAGCGTAGACAGGACTAGCGGGAACAATGAGCAGTTCTTC. Translating gives CASSVDRTSGNNEQFF.

This chain joins TRBV19 and TRBJ2-1; 10 nucleotides agree with TRBD2. Losses at the gene ends were 5 bases for V and 4 bases for J; bases not matched to a gene: 5. This CDR3 has 15 amino acids. CDR1 and CDR2 from the germline V gene are LNHDA and SQIVND (reference sequence). CDR3 nucleotides: TGTGCCAGTAGTCCAAGGACTAGCGGATACAATGAGCAGTTCTTC. Amino acids: CASSPRTSGYNEQFF.

This clone has only a few counts. The chain recombines TRBV6-1 with TRBJ2-2, with 7 bases aligning to TRBD1. There are 14 residues in the CDR3. V shed 11 bases and J 0 bases; nucleotides not matched to a gene: 6. The germline gives CDR1 MNHNS, CDR2 SASEGT. The CDR3 region is CAARQGANTGELFF. The CDR3 DNA is TGTGCCGCTCGCCAGGGGGCGAACACCGGGGAGCTGTTTTTT.

This clone showed up just a few times. The rearrangement links TRBV10-3 to TRBJ2-3; D perhaps matches TRBD2 (7 bases). Trimming took 11 bases from V and 10 from J, leaving 28 bases between them. The CDR3 totals 15 residues. CDR1 and CDR2 from the germline V gene are ENHRY and SYGVKD. The CDR3 DNA reads as TGTGCCGTCGGGGGGCAGGGCGGATCCGGGAGAGCGCAGTATTTT. Its translation is CAVGGQGGSGRAQYF.

The chain is built from TRBV30 and TRBJ1-4; 8 nucleotides agree with TRBD1. Unmatched junction bases numbered 3, after V lost 1 base and J lost 11 bases. Germline V gene lookup returns CDR1 GTSNPN and CDR2 SVGIG (reference sequence). The CDR3 sequence is 12 residues long. The CDR3 DNA reads as TGTGCCTGGAGTGGCCAGGGGGCGAAACTGTTTTTT. Amino acids: CAWSGQGAKLFF.

This clone appeared a few times. The J gene is TRBJ2-7, the V gene TRBV5-8, with 10 bases matching TRBD1. V lost 1 base, J lost 1 base, and 5 bases stayed unmatched. Germline V gene sequence: CDR1 SGHTS, CDR2 YDEGEE. This CDR3 has 16 residues. In DNA form, the CDR3 reads TGTGCCAGCAGCTTGTTTGGGACAGGGGAGTCCTACGAGCAGTACTTC. Protein sequence: CASSLFGTGESYEQYF.

This clone was seen only a few times. The chain combines TRBV29-1 with TRBJ2-5; 8 nucleotides agree with TRBD2. The J call may be faulty, since TRBJ2-7 better matches the DNA end. CDR3 size: 15 residues. CDR1 SQVTM and CDR2 ANQGSEA come from the germline V gene. CDR3 in DNA: TGCAGCGCCGGGGGGGGCACGAGTGCGGGTTACGAGCAGTACTTC. Translating it yields CSAGGGTSAGYEQYF.

The rearrangement uses TRBV18 and TRBJ2-3; D possibly corresponds to TRBD2 (6 bases). The CDR3 length is 14 residues. Germline CDR1 reads KGHSH; CDR2 reads LQKENI. The germline V and J ends were trimmed by 3 bases and 0 bases, with 7 bases remaining between them. The CDR3 DNA is TGTGCCAGCTCACCTACTAGCAGCACAGATACGCAGTATTTT. Protein sequence: CASSPTSSTDTQYF. The entire variable domain, with the rest obtained from reference TRBV18 and TRBJ2-3, is as follows: NAGVMQNPRHLVRRRGQEARLRCSPMKGHSHVYWYRQLPEEGLKFMVYLQKENIIDESGMPKERFSAEFPKEGPSILRIQQVVRGDSAAYFCASSPTSSTDTQYFGPGTRLTVL.

This clone was counted only a few times. The genes are TRBV6-5 and TRBJ2-5, with 7 bases identical to TRBD1. V was pared by 4 bases and J by 3 bases, with 8 bases of the junction left unmatched. Germline loops: CDR1 MNHEY, CDR2 SVGAGI. The CDR3 extends over 15 amino acids. The CDR3 loop is CASSSNEQGKETQYF. CDR3 nucleotide sequence: TGTGCCAGCAGTTCGAACGAACAGGGGAAAGAGACCCAGTACTTC.

The V and J genes are TRBV7-3 and TRBJ2-2; maybe TRBD1 (6 bases). Trimming stripped 4 bases from V and 4 bases from J, with 13 bases between. The CDR3 has 15 amino acids. Germline CDR1 SGHTA, CDR2 FQGTGA. DNA of the CDR3: TGTGCCAGCAGCTCCCCTGGACAGACCACCGGGGAGCTGTTTTTT. Protein: CASSSPGQTTGELFF.

The rearrangement uses TRBV2 and TRBJ2-4; maybe TRBD2 (7 bases). Germline loops: CDR1 SNHLY, CDR2 FYNNEI. The CDR3 length is 16 residues. The DNA of the CDR3 is TGTGCGAGGTGGGGGGGGCCCTCTCTAGCCAAAAACATTCAGTACTTC. Amino acids: CARWGGPSLAKNIQYF.

This clone was counted a few times. The rearrangement uses TRBV27 and TRBJ1-2; 7 positions agree with TRBD1. The CDR3 extends over 13 amino acids. Unmatched junction bases numbered 4, after V lost 2 bases and J lost 7 bases. Germline V gene sequence: CDR1 MNHEY, CDR2 SMNVEV (reference sequence). The DNA for the CDR3 is TGTGCCAGCAGTTTACAGGGGGAAGGTGGCTACACCTTC. Amino acid sequence: CASSLQGEGGYTF.

This sequence joins TRBV12-5 and TRBJ2-5; D unclear. CDR3 size: 17 residues. Germline values: CDR1 LGHNT, CDR2 FRNRAP. V was pared by 6 bases and J by 4 bases, with 24 bases between. CDR3: CASGSLNEAYRPETQYF. The CDR3 DNA follows: TGTGCTAGTGGCTCTCTCAACGAGGCCTACCGCCCAGAGACCCAGTACTTC. The complete variable domain, with remaining parts taken from reference TRBV12-5 and TRBJ2-5, reads DARVTQTPRHKVTEMGQEVTMRCQPILGHNTVFWYRQTMMQGLELLAYFRNRAPLDDSGMPKDRFSAEMPDATLATLKIQPSEPRDSAVYFCASGSLNEAYRPETQYFGPGTRLLVL.

This chain connects TRBV7-8 to TRBJ1-1; TRBD1 agrees at 9 bases. This CDR3 is built from 15 residues. After removal of 4 bases from V and 5 bases from J, the junction contained 8 bases not matched to a gene. Germline V gene sequence: CDR1 SGHVS, CDR2 FQNEAQ. The CDR3 nucleotides read TGTGCCAGCAGCTCCACTAACAGGGGGCGAACTGAAGCTTTCTTT. Its protein product is CASSSTNRGRTEAFF.

This chain uses TRBV7-3 with TRBJ1-5; D not resolved. CDR1 is SGHTA and CDR2 is FQGTGA in the germline V gene. The germline V and J ends were trimmed by 6 bases and 6 bases, with 18 bases remaining between them. This CDR3 region has 15 residues. In DNA form, the CDR3 reads TGTGCCAGCAGTCCCGAGGCGGGGTTAGGTCAGCCCCAGCATTTT. This encodes CASSPEAGLGQPQHF.

This clone has only one observation. J is TRBJ2-7 and V is TRBV7-9, with D perhaps matching TRBD1 (5 bases). The CDR3 loop spans 13 amino acids. Trimming removed 2 bases from V and 2 bases from J, with 7 bases in between. Germline V gene lookup returns CDR1 SEHNR and CDR2 FQNEAQ (reference sequence). The CDR3 DNA reads TGTGCCAGCAGCTTATTGACAGCCTACGAGCAGTACTTC. It translates to CASSLLTAYEQYF.

This clone was detected only a few times. CDR3 sequence (DNA): TGTGCCAGCAGTGTGGGGGGGGATCAGCCCCAGCATTTT. Amino acids: CASSVGGDQPQHF. This chain links TRBV2 with TRBJ1-5; D is possibly TRBD1 (5 bases). This CDR3 has 13 amino acids. V lost 4 bases to trimming and J lost 5 bases, with 9 bases between them. The germline gives CDR1 SNHLY, CDR2 FYNNEI.

This chain joins TRBV2 and TRBJ2-2; 7 bases align to TRBD1. Trimming at V came to 7 bases and at J to 4 bases, leaving 3 bases not matched to a gene. This CDR3 comprises 13 residues. Germline assignment: CDR1 SNHLY and CDR2 FYNNEI. The CDR3 DNA reads TGTGCCAGCATGGGACAGATCACCGGGGAGCTGTTTTTT. This translates into CASMGQITGELFF.

This chain connects TRBV12-2 to TRBJ1-1; the D call TRBD1 from the table was never checked on the DNA. TRBV12-2 is given as a pseudogene. This CDR3 has 16 amino acids. The CDR3 DNA sequence: TGTGCAAGTCGCCCGAAGATGGGGCGCAGAAAAGTGCGGGCTTTCTTT. Protein: CASRPKMGRRKVRAFF.